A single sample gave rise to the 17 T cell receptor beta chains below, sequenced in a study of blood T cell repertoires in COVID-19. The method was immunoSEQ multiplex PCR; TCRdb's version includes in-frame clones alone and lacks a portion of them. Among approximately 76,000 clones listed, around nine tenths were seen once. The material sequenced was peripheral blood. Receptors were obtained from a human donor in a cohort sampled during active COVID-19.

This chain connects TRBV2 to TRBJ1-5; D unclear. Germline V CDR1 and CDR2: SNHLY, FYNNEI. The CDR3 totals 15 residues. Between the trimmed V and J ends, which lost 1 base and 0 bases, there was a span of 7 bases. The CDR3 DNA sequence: TGTGCCAGCAGTGAAGGGCGGCATAGCAATCAGCCCCAGCATTTT. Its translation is CASSEGRHSNQPQHF.

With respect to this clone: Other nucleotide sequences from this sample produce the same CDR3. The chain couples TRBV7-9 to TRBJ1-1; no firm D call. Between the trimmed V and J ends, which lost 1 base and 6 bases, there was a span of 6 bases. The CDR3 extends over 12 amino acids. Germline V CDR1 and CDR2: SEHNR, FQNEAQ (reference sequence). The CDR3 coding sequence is TGTGCCAGCAGCTTAGGAGGGCCTGAAGCTTTCTTT. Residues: CASSLGGPEAFF. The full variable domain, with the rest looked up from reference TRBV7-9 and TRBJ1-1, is DTGVSQNPRHKITKRGQNVTFRCDPISEHNRLYWYRQTLGQGPEFLTYFQNEAQLEKSRLLSDRFSAERPKGSFSTLEIQRTEQGDSAMYLCASSLGGPEAFFGQGTRLTVV.

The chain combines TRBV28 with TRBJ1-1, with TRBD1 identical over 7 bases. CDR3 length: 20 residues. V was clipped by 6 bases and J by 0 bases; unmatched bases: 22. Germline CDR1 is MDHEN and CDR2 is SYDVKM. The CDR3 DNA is TGTGCCAGCAGCCTTCGGGGACTGAACAGGGGCGGAGGGGTGAACACTGAAGCTTTCTTT. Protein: CASSLRGLNRGGGVNTEAFF.

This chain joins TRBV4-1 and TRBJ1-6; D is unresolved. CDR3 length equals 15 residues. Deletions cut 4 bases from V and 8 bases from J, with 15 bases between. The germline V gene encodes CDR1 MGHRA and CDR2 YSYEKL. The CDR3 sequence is CASSPTAGSDSPLHF. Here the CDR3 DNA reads TGCGCCAGCAGCCCTACGGCGGGCTCCGATTCACCCCTCCACTTT.

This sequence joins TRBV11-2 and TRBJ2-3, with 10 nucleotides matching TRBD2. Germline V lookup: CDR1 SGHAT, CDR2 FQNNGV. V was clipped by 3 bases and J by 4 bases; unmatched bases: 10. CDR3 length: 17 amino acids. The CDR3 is CASSFSPGLALADTQYF. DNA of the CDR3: TGTGCCAGCAGCTTTAGCCCGGGACTAGCGTTGGCAGATACGCAGTATTTT.

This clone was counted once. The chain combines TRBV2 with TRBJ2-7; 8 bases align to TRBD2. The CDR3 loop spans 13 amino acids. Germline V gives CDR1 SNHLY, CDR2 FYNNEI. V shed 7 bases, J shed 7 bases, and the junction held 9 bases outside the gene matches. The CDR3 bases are TGTGCCAGCACGGGACTAGGCGTCCGGGAGCAGTACTTC. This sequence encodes CASTGLGVREQYF.

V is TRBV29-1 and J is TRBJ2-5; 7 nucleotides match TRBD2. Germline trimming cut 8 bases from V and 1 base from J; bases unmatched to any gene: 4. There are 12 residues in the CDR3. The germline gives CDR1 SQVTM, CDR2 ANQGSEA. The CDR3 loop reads CSFRGVQETQYF. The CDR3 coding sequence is TGCAGCTTCCGGGGGGTCCAAGAGACCCAGTACTTC.

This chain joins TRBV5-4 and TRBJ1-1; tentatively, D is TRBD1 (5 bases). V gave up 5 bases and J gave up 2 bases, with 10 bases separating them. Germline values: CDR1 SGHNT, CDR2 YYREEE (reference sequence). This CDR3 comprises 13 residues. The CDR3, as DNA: TGTGCCAGCAGGCCGACAGTAAACACTGAAGCTTTCTTT. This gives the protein CASRPTVNTEAFF.

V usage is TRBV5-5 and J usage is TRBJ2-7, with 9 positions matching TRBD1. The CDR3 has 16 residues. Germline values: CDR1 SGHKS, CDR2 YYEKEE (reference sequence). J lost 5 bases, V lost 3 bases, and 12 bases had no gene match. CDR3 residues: CASSWKVGTGFDEQYF. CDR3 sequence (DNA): TGTGCCAGCAGCTGGAAAGTTGGGACAGGGTTCGACGAGCAGTACTTC.

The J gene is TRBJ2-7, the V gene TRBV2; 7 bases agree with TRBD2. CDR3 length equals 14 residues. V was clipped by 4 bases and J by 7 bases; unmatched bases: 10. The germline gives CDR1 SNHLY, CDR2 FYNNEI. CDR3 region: CASSGKALGGEQYF. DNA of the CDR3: TGTGCCAGCAGTGGGAAAGCTCTGGGGGGGGAGCAGTACTTC. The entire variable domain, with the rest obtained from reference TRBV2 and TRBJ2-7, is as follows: EPEVTQTPSHQVTQMGQEVILRCVPISNHLYFYWYRQILGQKVEFLVSFYNNEISEKSEIFDDQFSVERPDGSNFTLKIRSTKLEDSAMYFCASSGKALGGEQYFGPGTRLTVT.

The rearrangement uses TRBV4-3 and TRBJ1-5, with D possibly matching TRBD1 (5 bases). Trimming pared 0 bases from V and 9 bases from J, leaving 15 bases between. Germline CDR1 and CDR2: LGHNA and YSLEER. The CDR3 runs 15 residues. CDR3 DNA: TGCGCCAGCAGCCAAGAACCCTGGGGGGGTTTGCCCCAGCATTTT. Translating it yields CASSQEPWGGLPQHF.

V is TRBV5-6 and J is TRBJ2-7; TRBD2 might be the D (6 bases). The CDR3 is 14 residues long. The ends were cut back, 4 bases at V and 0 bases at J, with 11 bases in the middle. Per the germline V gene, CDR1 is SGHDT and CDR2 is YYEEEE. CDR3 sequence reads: CASSMGLSSYEQYF. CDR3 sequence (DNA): TGTGCCAGCAGCATGGGACTGAGCTCCTACGAGCAGTACTTC.

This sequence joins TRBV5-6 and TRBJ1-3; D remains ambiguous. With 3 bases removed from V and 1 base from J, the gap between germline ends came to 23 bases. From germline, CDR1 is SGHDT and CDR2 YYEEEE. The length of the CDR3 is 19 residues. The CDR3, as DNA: TGTGCCAGCAGCTCCCTACTTTGGGAGGAAACCCGATCTGGAAACACCATATATTTT. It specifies CASSSLLWEETRSGNTIYF.

The chain's CDR3 is CASSSNRGNTEAFF. In nucleotides, the CDR3 is TGTGCCAGCAGTTCGAACAGGGGGAACACTGAAGCTTTCTTT. The rearrangement links TRBV28 to TRBJ1-1; 7 positions match TRBD1. The CDR3 loop spans 14 amino acids. Losses at the gene ends were 4 bases for V and 1 base for J; bases not matched to a gene: 3. Per the germline V gene, CDR1 is MDHEN and CDR2 is SYDVKM. Full variable domain (rest looked up from reference TRBV28 and TRBJ1-1): DVKVTQSSRYLVKRTGEKVFLECVQDMDHENMFWYRQDPGLGLRLIYFSYDVKMKEKGDIPEGYSVSREKKERFSLILESASTNQTSMYLCASSSNRGNTEAFFGQGTRLTVV.

CDR3 sequence (DNA): TGTGCCAGCAGTTTCCCCCGAGACAGGGATTACGAGCAGTACTTC. Protein: CASSFPRDRDYEQYF. The chain combines TRBV6-5 with TRBJ2-7; TRBD1 agrees at 7 bases. The germline CDR1 and CDR2 sequences are MNHEY and SVGAGI. V trimming: 4 bases; J trimming: 4 bases; junction bases outside the gene matches: 10. This CDR3 comprises 15 residues.

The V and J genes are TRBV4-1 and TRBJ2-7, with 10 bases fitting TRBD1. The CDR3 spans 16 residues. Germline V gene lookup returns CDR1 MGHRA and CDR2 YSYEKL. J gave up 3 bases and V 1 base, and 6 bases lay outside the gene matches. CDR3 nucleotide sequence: TGCGCCAGCAGCCAAGGACAAGGACAGGGGGGCTACGAGCAGTACTTC. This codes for CASSQGQGQGGYEQYF.

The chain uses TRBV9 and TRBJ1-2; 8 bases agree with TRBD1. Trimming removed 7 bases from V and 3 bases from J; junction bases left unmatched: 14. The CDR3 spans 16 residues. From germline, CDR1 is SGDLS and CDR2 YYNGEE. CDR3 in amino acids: CASGLAGGAAHYGYTF. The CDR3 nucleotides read TGTGCCAGCGGGTTAGCAGGGGGCGCAGCCCACTATGGCTACACCTTC.